A single sample is the source of the 5 T cell receptor beta chains below, sequenced in a study of blood T cell repertoires in COVID-19. Data came from immunoSEQ multiplex PCR; TCRdb stores just in-frame clones and leaves some out. The sample has 200,000 to 300,000 clones, approximately 86% seen once; the top ten hold around 9.1%. Sequencing was carried out using peripheral blood. Receptors were obtained from a middle-aged man who had recovered from COVID-19.

The J gene is TRBJ2-3, the V gene TRBV24-1, with 14 bases fitting TRBD2. CDR1 and CDR2 from the germline V gene are KGHDR and SFDVKD. The CDR3 runs to 18 residues. J gave up 0 bases and V 4 bases, and 5 bases lay outside the gene matches. CDR3 nucleotides: TGTGCCACCAGTGACCGGACTAGCGGGGGGCCTAGCACAGATACGCAGTATTTT. This translates into CATSDRTSGGPSTDTQYF.

This chain joins TRBV7-2 and TRBJ2-3, with 7 bases aligning to TRBD2. The CDR3 sequence is 16 residues long. J gave up 0 bases and V 5 bases, and 8 bases lay outside the gene matches. Per the germline V gene, CDR1 is SGHTA and CDR2 is FQGNSA. Written as DNA, the CDR3 is TGTGCCAGCAGCCTCACGACTAGCCTTAGCACAGATACGCAGTATTTT. It encodes CASSLTTSLSTDTQYF.

V gene TRBV11-2 combines with J gene TRBJ2-7, with 7 bases that match TRBD2. J lost 1 base, V lost 7 bases, and 7 bases had no gene match. Looked up from germline, CDR1 is SGHAT and CDR2 is FQNNGV. The CDR3 consists of 14 residues. CDR3 bases: TGTGCCAGCAAACTTTCGGGACTATCCTACGAGCAGTACTTC. It translates to CASKLSGLSYEQYF.

V gene TRBV3-1 (or the pseudogene TRBV3-2) combines with J gene TRBJ1-2; D perhaps matches TRBD1 (6 bases). Germline assignment: CDR1 LGHDT and CDR2 YNNKEL (reference sequence). The CDR3 contains 14 residues. V was pared by 4 bases and J by 4 bases, with 13 bases between. The CDR3 nucleotides are TGTGCCAGCAGCCGCCGGGGGGACACCTATGGCTACACCTTC. This encodes CASSRRGDTYGYTF.

The CDR3 reads CASSARVTGELFF. CDR3 DNA: TGCGCCAGCAGCGCTCGGGTTACCGGGGAGCTGTTTTTT. The chain has TRBV4-3 and TRBJ2-2; no firm D call. CDR3 size: 13 residues. The V and J ends lost 5 bases and 5 bases respectively, with 9 bases between them. Looked up from germline, CDR1 is LGHNA and CDR2 is YSLEER.